Described below is a single TCR beta chain sequence and its context. The antigen remains unidentified. One end of the junction does not line up with germline, which may come from a read error. Investigators amplified TCR beta CDR3 regions from RNA transcripts. A first-round RT-PCR used HTBI primers, followed by a second-round multiplex PCR. A single record per CDR3 protein comes from TCRdb applying MiXCR to the multiplex PCR reads. The sample yields 500,000 to 800,000 distinct CDR3 sequences, about two fifths seen once. The data are from a study of Graves' ophthalmopathy and Graves' hyperthyroidism. General study findings and limits: Blood also contained most of the expanded thyroid clonotypes above 0.001 frequency. Predictions made by the model for ophthalmopathy progression reached approximately 70% sensitivity and around 72% specificity.

The CDR3 runs to 16 residues. Looked up from germline, CDR1 is SGHVS and CDR2 is FQNEAQ. The sequencing input was peripheral blood. This TCR derives from an adult man with Graves' ophthalmopathy. The V gene is TRBV7-8, the J gene TRBJ1-1, with 11 bases aligning to TRBD1. In nucleotides, the CDR3 is TGTGCCGGCAGGGCGGGACAGGGGGGGTGGGACACTGAAGCTTTCTTT. It encodes CAGRAGQGGWDTEAFF.